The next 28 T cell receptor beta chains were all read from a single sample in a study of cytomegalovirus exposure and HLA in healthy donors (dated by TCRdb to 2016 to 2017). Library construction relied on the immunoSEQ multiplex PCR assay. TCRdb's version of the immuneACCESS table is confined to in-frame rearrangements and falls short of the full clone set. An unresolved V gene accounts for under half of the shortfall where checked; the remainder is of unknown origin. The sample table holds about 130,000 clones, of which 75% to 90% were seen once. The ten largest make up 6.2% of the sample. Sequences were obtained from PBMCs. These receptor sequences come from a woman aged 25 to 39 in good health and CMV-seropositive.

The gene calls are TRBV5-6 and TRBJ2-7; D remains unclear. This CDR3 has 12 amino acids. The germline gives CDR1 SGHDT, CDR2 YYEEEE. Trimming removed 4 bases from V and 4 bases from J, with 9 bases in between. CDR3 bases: TGTGCCAGCAGCATGGGCAGTTACGAGCAGTACTTC. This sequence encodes CASSMGSYEQYF. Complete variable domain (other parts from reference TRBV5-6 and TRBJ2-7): DAGVTQSPTHLIKTRGQQVTLRCSPKSGHDTVSWYQQALGQGPQFIFQYYEEEERQRGNFPDRFSGHQFPNYSSELNVNALLLGDSALYLCASSMGSYEQYFGPGTRLTVT.

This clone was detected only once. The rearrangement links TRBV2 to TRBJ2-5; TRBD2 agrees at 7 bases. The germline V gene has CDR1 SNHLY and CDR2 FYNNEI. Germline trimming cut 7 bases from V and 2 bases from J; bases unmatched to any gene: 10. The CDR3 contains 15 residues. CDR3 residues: CASKDLAALQETQYF. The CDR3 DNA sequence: TGTGCCAGCAAAGATCTAGCGGCCTTACAAGAGACCCAGTACTTC.

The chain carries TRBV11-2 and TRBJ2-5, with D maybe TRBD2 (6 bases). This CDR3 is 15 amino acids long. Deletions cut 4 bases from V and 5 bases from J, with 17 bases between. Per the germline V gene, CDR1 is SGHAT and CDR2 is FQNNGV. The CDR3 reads CASSSSTQRAETQYF. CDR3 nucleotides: TGTGCCAGCAGCTCCTCCACCCAGCGGGCGGAGACCCAGTACTTC.

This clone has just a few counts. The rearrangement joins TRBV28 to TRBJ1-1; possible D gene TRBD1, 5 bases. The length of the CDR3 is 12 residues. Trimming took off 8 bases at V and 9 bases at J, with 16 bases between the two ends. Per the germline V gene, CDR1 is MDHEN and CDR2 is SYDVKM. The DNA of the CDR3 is TGTGCCAGCGGCGGGACGGACGGCCAAGCTTTCTTT. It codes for CASGGTDGQAFF.

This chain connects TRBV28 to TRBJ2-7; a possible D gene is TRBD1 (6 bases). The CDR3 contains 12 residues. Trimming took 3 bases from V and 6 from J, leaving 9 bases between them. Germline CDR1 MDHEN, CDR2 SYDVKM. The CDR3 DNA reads TGTGCCAGCAGTTTCCGAGGGGGCGAGCAGTACTTC. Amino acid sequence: CASSFRGGEQYF.

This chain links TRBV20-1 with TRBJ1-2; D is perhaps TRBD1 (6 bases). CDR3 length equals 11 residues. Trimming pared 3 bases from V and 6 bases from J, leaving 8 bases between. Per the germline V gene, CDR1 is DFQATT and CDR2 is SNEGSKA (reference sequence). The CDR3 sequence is CSARPGDGYTF. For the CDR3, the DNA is TGCAGTGCTAGGCCAGGGGATGGCTACACCTTC.

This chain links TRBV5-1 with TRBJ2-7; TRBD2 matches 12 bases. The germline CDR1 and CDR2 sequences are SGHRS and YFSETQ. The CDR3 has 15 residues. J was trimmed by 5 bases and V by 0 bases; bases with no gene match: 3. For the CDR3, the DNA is TGCGCCAGCAGCTTGGATCTAGCGGGAGGGGACGAGCAGTACTTC. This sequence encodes CASSLDLAGGDEQYF.

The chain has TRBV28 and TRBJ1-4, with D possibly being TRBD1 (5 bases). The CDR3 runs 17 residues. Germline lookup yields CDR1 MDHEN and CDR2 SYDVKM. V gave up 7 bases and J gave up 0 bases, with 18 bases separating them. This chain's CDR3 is CASTSGGTPATNEKLFF. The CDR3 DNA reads TGTGCCAGCACCTCCGGGGGTACACCTGCAACTAATGAAAAACTGTTTTTT.

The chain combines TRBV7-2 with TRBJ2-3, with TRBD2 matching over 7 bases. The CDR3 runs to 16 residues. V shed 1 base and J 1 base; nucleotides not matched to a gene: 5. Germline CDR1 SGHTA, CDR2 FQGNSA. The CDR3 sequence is CASSLGLAARTDTQYF. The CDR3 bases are TGTGCCAGCAGCTTAGGGCTAGCGGCCCGCACAGATACGCAGTATTTT. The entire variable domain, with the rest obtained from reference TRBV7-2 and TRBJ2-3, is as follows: GAGVSQSPSNKVTEKGKDVELRCDPISGHTALYWYRQSLGQGLEFLIYFQGNSAPDKSGLPSDRFSAERTGGSVSTLTIQRTQQEDSAVYLCASSLGLAARTDTQYFGPGTRLTVL.

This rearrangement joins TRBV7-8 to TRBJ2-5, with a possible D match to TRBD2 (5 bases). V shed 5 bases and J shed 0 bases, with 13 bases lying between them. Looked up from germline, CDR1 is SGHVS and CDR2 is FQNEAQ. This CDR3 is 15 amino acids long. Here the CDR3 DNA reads TGTGCCAGCAGCGACCTAACTAGGTACCAAGAGACCCAGTACTTC. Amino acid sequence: CASSDLTRYQETQYF.

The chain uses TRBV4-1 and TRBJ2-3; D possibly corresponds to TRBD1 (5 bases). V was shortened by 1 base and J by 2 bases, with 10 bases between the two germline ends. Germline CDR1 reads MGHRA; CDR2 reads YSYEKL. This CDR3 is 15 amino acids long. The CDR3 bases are TGCGCCAGCAGCCAAGTTTTGGACAACACAGATACGCAGTATTTT. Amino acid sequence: CASSQVLDNTDTQYF.

The CDR3 sequence is CASNVRDGYTF. CDR3 sequence (DNA): TGTGCCAGCAATGTAAGAGATGGCTACACCTTC. J is TRBJ1-2 and V is TRBV28; D is undetermined. V was shortened by 7 bases and J by 6 bases, with 9 bases between the two germline ends. Germline CDR1 and CDR2: MDHEN and SYDVKM. The CDR3 has 11 residues.

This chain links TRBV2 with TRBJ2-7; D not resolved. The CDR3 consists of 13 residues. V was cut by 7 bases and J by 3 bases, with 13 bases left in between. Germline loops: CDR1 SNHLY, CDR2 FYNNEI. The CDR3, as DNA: TGTGCCAGCAACCTCGACAAAGACTACGAGCAGTACTTC. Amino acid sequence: CASNLDKDYEQYF.

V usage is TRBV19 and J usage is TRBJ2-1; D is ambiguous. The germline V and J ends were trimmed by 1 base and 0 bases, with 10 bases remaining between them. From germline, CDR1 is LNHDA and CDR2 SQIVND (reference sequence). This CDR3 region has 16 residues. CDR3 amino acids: CASSIGRSGSYNEQFF. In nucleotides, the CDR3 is TGTGCCAGTAGTATAGGTCGGAGTGGCTCCTACAATGAGCAGTTCTTC.

The CDR3 is CASSHDRGREKLFF. In DNA, the CDR3 is TGTGCCAGCAGCCATGACAGGGGACGCGAAAAACTGTTTTTT. The chain recombines TRBV7-9 with TRBJ1-4; 8 nucleotides align to TRBD1. Germline trimming cut 5 bases from V and 8 bases from J; bases unmatched to any gene: 7. The CDR3 is 14 residues long. Germline CDR1 is SEHNR and CDR2 is FQNEAQ (reference sequence).

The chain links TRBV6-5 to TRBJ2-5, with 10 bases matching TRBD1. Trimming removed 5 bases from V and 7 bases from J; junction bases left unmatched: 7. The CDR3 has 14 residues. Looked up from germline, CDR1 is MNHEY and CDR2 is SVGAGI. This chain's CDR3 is CASSSRDRGGTQYF. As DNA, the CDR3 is TGTGCCAGCAGTAGCCGGGACAGGGGAGGGACCCAGTACTTC.

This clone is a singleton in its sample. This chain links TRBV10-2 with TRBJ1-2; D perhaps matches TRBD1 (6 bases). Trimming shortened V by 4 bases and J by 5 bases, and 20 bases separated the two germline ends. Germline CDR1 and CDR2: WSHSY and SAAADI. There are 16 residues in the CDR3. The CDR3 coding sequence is TGCGCCAGCAGTGGAGGCAGGTCAGGGGTCAATTATGGCTACACCTTC. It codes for CASSGGRSGVNYGYTF.

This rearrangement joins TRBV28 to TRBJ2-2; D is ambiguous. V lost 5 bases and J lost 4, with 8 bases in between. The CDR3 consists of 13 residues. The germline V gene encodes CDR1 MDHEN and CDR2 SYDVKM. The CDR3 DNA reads TGTGCCAGCAGTCCGACGGGCACCGGGGAGCTGTTTTTT. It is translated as CASSPTGTGELFF.

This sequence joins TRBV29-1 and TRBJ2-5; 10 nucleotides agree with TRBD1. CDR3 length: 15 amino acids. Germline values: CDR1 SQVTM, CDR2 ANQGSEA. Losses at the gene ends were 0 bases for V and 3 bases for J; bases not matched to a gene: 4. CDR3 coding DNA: TGCAGCGTTGAAGATTTGGGGACAGGGGAAGAGACCCAGTACTTC. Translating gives CSVEDLGTGEETQYF.

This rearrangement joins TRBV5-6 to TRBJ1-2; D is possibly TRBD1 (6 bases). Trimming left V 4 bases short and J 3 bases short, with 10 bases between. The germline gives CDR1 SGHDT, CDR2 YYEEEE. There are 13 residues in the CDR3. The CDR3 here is CASSRQEYYGYTF. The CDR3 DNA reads TGTGCCAGCAGCCGACAGGAATACTATGGCTACACCTTC.

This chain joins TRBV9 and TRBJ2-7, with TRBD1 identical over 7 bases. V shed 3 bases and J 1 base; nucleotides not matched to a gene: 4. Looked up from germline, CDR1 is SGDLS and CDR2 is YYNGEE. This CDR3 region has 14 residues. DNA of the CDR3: TGTGCCAGCAGCGAAGCAGGGGGTTCCTACGAGCAGTACTTC. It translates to CASSEAGGSYEQYF.

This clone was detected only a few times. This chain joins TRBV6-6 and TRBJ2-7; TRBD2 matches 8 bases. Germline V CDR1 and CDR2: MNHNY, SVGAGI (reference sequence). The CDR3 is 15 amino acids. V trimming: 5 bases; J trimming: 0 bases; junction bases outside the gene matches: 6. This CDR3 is CASSQSGSTSYEQYF. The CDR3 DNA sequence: TGTGCCAGCAGTCAGAGCGGGAGCACCTCCTACGAGCAGTACTTC.

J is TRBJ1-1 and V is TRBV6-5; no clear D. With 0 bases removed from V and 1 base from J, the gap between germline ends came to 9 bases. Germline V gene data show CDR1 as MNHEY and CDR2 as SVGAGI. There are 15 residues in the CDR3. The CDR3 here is CASSYSEGWNTEAFF. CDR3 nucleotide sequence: TGTGCCAGCAGTTACTCGGAGGGATGGAACACTGAAGCTTTCTTT.

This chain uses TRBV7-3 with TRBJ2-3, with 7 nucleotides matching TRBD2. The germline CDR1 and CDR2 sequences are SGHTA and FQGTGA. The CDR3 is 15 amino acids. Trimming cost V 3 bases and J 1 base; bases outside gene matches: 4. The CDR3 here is CASSFGTSGTDTQYF. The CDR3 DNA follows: TGTGCCAGCAGCTTCGGAACTAGCGGCACAGATACGCAGTATTTT.

The CDR3 DNA reads as TGTGCCAGCAGTGCGCGTAGCTTAGGTATGGAGCAGTACTTC. Its translation: CASSARSLGMEQYF. The chain has TRBV6-1 and TRBJ2-7; D not certain. Germline-derived CDR1 and CDR2 are MNHNS and SASEGT. This CDR3 has 14 amino acids. Trimming stripped 4 bases from V and 7 bases from J, with 17 bases between.

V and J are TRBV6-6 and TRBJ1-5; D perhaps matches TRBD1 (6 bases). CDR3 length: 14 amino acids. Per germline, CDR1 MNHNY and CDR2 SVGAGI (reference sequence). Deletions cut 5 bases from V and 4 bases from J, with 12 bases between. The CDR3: CASSLGQTNQPQHF. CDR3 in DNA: TGTGCCAGCAGTCTCGGACAGACAAATCAGCCCCAGCATTTT.

The CDR3 sequence is CASSTQGFTSEQYF. The CDR3 bases are TGCGCCAGCAGCACCCAGGGGTTTACCTCCGAGCAGTACTTC. V is TRBV5-1 and J is TRBJ2-7; perhaps TRBD1 as D (6 bases). Looked up from germline, CDR1 is SGHRS and CDR2 is YFSETQ. V was trimmed by 4 bases and J by 6 bases, leaving 17 bases between them. The CDR3 has 14 amino acids.

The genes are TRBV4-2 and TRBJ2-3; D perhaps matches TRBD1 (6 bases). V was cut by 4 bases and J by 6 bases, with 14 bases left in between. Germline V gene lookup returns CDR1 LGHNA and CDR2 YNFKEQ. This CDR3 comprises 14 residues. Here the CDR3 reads CASSLSGTTDTQYF. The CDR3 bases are TGTGCCAGCAGCCTGTCTGGGACAACTGATACGCAGTATTTT.